The T cell receptor (beta chain) under discussion was sequenced for a study of blood T cells in healthy people across ages. Study conclusions and caveats: Both higher diversity and more naive CD4+ cells marked long-lived donors when set against aged donors.

In germline, CDR1 is ENHRY, CDR2 SYGVKD. The V end lost 10 bases, the J end lost 3 bases, and 25 bases lay between the germline ends. The length of the CDR3 is 16 residues. Alongside a J-beta primer mix, a sample-barcoded 5' primer served in a second PCR lasting about 7 to 12 cycles. A template-switch adaptor with 12 random nucleotides tagged each cDNA molecule. Sequencing yielded, for each sample, at least 3 million paired-end reads carrying CDR3. TCRdb re-analysed the 5' RACE reads in MiXCR, keeping a single row per CDR3 protein. The sample includes hundreds of thousands of distinct CDR3 sequences, 45% to 65% of them seen just once. Of note for this clonotype: Its antigen is currently unknown.

The sample comprised blood. The receptor comes from a man in his sixties in good health. The rearrangement joins TRBV10-3 to TRBJ2-7; the D gene is possibly TRBD2 (5 bases). This chain's CDR3 is CATSPHESDRLYEQYF. CDR3 in DNA: TGTGCCACTAGCCCCCATGAGTCGGACCGACTCTACGAGCAGTACTTC.